Shown below are 10 T cell receptor beta chains from a single sample sequenced in a study of blood T cells in healthy people across ages. Then a second PCR, running about 6 to 12 cycles, was carried out with a sample-barcoded 5' primer and a J-beta primer mix. TCRdb independently ran MiXCR on the 5' RACE reads; one entry per CDR3 protein. Of over 1,300,000 distinct CDR3 sequences listed, 59% are singletons. Input material: blood. The receptors shown here come from a man between 18 and 29 years old in good health.

V gene TRBV29-1 combines with J gene TRBJ2-2; 10 nucleotides align to TRBD1. The CDR3 contains 14 residues. CDR1 is SQVTM and CDR2 is ANQGSEA in the germline V gene. The V and J ends lost 7 bases and 2 bases, in that order; junction bases with no gene match: 4. As DNA, the CDR3 is TGCAGCGGAAGGGACAGGGGCAACACCGGGGAGCTGTTTTTT. It encodes CSGRDRGNTGELFF.

The chain joins TRBV4-1 to TRBJ2-7; 8 bases fit TRBD2. The better agreement between TRBJ2-5 and the DNA end casts doubt on the J call. The length of the CDR3 is 15 residues. Germline loops: CDR1 MGHRA, CDR2 YSYEKL. As DNA, the CDR3 is TGCGCCAGCCACGCGTCGGGAGGGCCAGGGGAGACCCAGTACTTC. It encodes CASHASGGPGETQYF.

The chain couples TRBV25-1 to TRBJ1-6, with D perhaps TRBD1 (5 bases). Trimming took 6 bases from V and 6 from J, leaving 9 bases between them. The CDR3 sequence is 13 residues long. Germline V CDR1 and CDR2: MGHDK, SYGVNS. DNA for the CDR3: TGTGCCAGCAGGCGGACACCTAATTCACCCCTCCACTTT. Residues: CASRRTPNSPLHF.

The rearrangement links TRBV19 to TRBJ1-1; no firm D call. The germline V gene has CDR1 LNHDA and CDR2 SQIVND (reference sequence). The CDR3 runs to 17 residues. The germline V and J ends were trimmed by 7 bases and 2 bases, with 23 bases remaining between them. The DNA for the CDR3 is TGTGCCAGTACCTTCCGGCCCTCCACCACACCCAACACTGAAGCTTTCTTT. Its protein is CASTFRPSTTPNTEAFF.

The CDR3 region is CASSDRTTGSGGYTF. The CDR3 DNA is TGTGCCAGCAGTGACCGAACGACAGGATCCGGGGGCTACACCTTC. This chain joins TRBV2 and TRBJ1-2, with a weak D call TRBD1 (6 bases). The CDR3 covers 15 residues. V was cut by 3 bases and J by 8 bases, with 19 bases left in between. Germline CDR1 reads SNHLY; CDR2 reads FYNNEI.

The chain recombines TRBV6-1 with TRBJ2-7, with D possibly being TRBD1 (7 bases). The CDR3 is made up of 16 amino acids. V was cut by 7 bases and J by 4 bases, with 23 bases left in between. Per germline, CDR1 MNHNS and CDR2 SASEGT. The chain's CDR3 is CASNPSGRGASYEQYF. In nucleotides, the CDR3 is TGTGCCAGCAATCCCTCCGGCAGGGGGGCTTCGTACGAGCAGTACTTC.

This chain connects TRBV2 to TRBJ2-2, with TRBD2 as a possible D gene (6 bases). Trimming cost V 6 bases and J 7 bases, with 15 bases left between them. In germline, CDR1 is SNHLY, CDR2 FYNNEI. This CDR3 contains 14 residues. CDR3 nucleotide sequence: TGTGCCAGCAGGAGGGACTCCTCCGTCGGGGAGCTGTTTTTT. Its protein is CASRRDSSVGELFF.

This rearrangement joins TRBV12-3 or TRBV12-4 to TRBJ1-4; tentative D call: TRBD1 (6 bases). V was shortened by 2 bases and J by 6 bases, with 10 bases between the two germline ends. This CDR3 spans 14 amino acids. This CDR3 reads CASSLTGKDEKLFF. The CDR3 DNA sequence: TGTGCCAGCAGTTTAACAGGGAAGGATGAAAAACTGTTTTTT.

This clonotype has only one observation. J is TRBJ2-5 and V is TRBV11-2; 8 bases map to TRBD2. Near its end, the DNA agrees better with TRBJ2-7, so the J call may be wrong. The CDR3 consists of 16 residues. CDR1 SGHAT and CDR2 FQNNGV come from the germline V gene. The CDR3 reads CASSSRGGLVYYEQYF. The DNA for the CDR3 is TGTGCCAGCAGCTCAAGAGGGGGACTAGTGTATTACGAGCAGTACTTC.

The chain has TRBV20-1 and TRBJ1-5, with 9 bases that match TRBD1. The V segment lost 6 bases and the J segment 4 bases; nucleotides outside the gene matches: 7. The CDR3 spans 14 residues. The germline gives CDR1 DFQATT, CDR2 SNEGSKA (reference sequence). The CDR3 DNA follows: TGCAGTGCCGCCTGGGACAGGGAGAATCAGCCCCAGCATTTT. The encoded protein is CSAAWDRENQPQHF.